This entry lists 18 T cell receptor beta chains sequenced from one sample in a study of blood T cell repertoires in COVID-19. Some clones are missing from TCRdb's copy, which holds only in-frame ones; the method was immunoSEQ multiplex PCR. In the table there are about 270,000 clones, around nine tenths of which are singletons. Sequencing used peripheral blood. The receptors stem from a man aged 35 to 55 with active or convalescent COVID-19.

The chain uses TRBV5-1 and TRBJ2-3; unclear D gene. Germline loops: CDR1 SGHRS, CDR2 YFSETQ. There are 12 residues in the CDR3. V was clipped by 4 bases and J by 6 bases, with 9 bases between them. The CDR3 DNA is TGCGCCAGCAGCCCGCACGCGGATACGCAGTATTTT. This codes for CASSPHADTQYF. Looking up the rest from reference TRBV5-1 and TRBJ2-3 gives the full variable domain: KAGVTQTPRYLIKTRGQQVTLSCSPISGHRSVSWYQQTPGQGLQFLFEYFSETQRNKGNFPGRFSGRQFSNSRSEMNVSTLELGDSALYLCASSPHADTQYFGPGTRLTVL.

This chain connects TRBV4-2 to TRBJ1-6; the D gene is possibly TRBD1 (6 bases). With 1 base removed from V and 8 bases from J, the gap between germline ends came to 9 bases. The CDR3 spans 14 residues. The germline CDR1 and CDR2 sequences are LGHNA and YNFKEQ. As DNA, the CDR3 is TGTGCCAGCAGCCAAGGGGCAGGGGATTCACCCCTCCACTTT. Amino acids: CASSQGAGDSPLHF.

The gene calls are TRBV27 and TRBJ2-7; the D is unclear. Germline V CDR1 and CDR2: MNHEY, SMNVEV (reference sequence). Trimming shortened V by 0 bases and J by 5 bases, and 17 bases separated the two germline ends. This CDR3 is built from 16 residues. CDR3 in DNA: TGTGCCAGCAGTTTATCGAGGAGCCTGACGGCCCACGAGCAGTACTTC. Translated, it gives CASSLSRSLTAHEQYF.

The genes are TRBV9 and TRBJ2-7; D is uncertain. This CDR3 has 13 amino acids. CDR1 SGDLS and CDR2 YYNGEE come from the germline V gene. Trimming pared 4 bases from V and 0 bases from J, leaving 8 bases between. The CDR3 coding sequence is TGTGCCAGCAGCCCCTATAGCTCCTACGAGCAGTACTTC. Its protein product is CASSPYSSYEQYF.

The chain uses TRBV2 and TRBJ2-5; D might be TRBD1 (6 bases). V dropped 3 bases and J dropped 1 base, with 12 bases sitting between them. This CDR3 comprises 15 residues. Germline values: CDR1 SNHLY, CDR2 FYNNEI. The chain's CDR3 is CASSESRGSQETQYF. As DNA, the CDR3 is TGTGCCAGCAGTGAGAGTAGGGGGAGCCAAGAGACCCAGTACTTC. Variable domain in full (rest from reference TRBV2 and TRBJ2-5): EPEVTQTPSHQVTQMGQEVILRCVPISNHLYFYWYRQILGQKVEFLVSFYNNEISEKSEIFDDQFSVERPDGSNFTLKIRSTKLEDSAMYFCASSESRGSQETQYFGPGTRLLVL.

The gene calls are TRBV19 and TRBJ1-5; possible D gene TRBD1, 5 bases. The CDR3 covers 15 residues. V was shortened by 6 bases and J by 4 bases, with 16 bases between the two germline ends. Per the germline V gene, CDR1 is LNHDA and CDR2 is SQIVND (reference sequence). This CDR3 is CASSPLGVLNQPQHF. The CDR3, as DNA: TGTGCCAGTAGCCCCCTAGGGGTCCTTAATCAGCCCCAGCATTTT.

This chain links TRBV7-9 with TRBJ1-2, with D tentatively TRBD1 (6 bases). Trimming removed 2 bases at V and 7 bases at J, with 14 bases between. Per the germline V gene, CDR1 is SEHNR and CDR2 is FQNEAQ (reference sequence). This CDR3 region has 14 residues. The CDR3 is CASSLPQGIGGYTF. The CDR3 DNA reads TGTGCCAGCAGCTTACCTCAGGGGATAGGTGGCTACACCTTC.

The chain uses TRBV27 and TRBJ1-1; D may be TRBD1 (5 bases). This CDR3 is built from 12 residues. Germline loops: CDR1 MNHEY, CDR2 SMNVEV (reference sequence). V was clipped by 5 bases and J by 5 bases, with 9 bases between them. The CDR3 nucleotides are TGTGCCAGCAGTCGTAGGGGTACTGAAGCTTTCTTT. Residues: CASSRRGTEAFF.

The rearrangement links TRBV9 to TRBJ1-1, with 7 bases lining up with TRBD1. The CDR3 sequence is 19 residues long. Losses at the gene ends were 1 base for V and 3 bases for J; bases not matched to a gene: 18. The germline V gene encodes CDR1 SGDLS and CDR2 YYNGEE. The CDR3 is CASSVRPVARGRGDTEAFF. The CDR3, as DNA: TGTGCCAGCAGCGTAAGACCCGTTGCGAGGGGGCGGGGGGACACTGAAGCTTTCTTT.

CDR3 DNA sequence: TGTGCCAGTAGTCCAGCCCGGGTGTCCTACGAGCAGTACTTC. This translates into CASSPARVSYEQYF. J is TRBJ2-7 and V is TRBV19; D unresolved. The length of the CDR3 is 14 residues. Trimming took off 5 bases at V and 1 base at J, with 12 bases between the two ends. Germline CDR1 and CDR2: LNHDA and SQIVND (reference sequence).

The chain links TRBV19 to TRBJ1-4, with D unclear. Germline V CDR1 and CDR2: LNHDA, SQIVND (reference sequence). The V end was cut by 5 bases, the J end by 7 bases, with 8 bases between. The CDR3 length is 12 residues. CDR3: CASSLAAEKLFF. The CDR3 DNA sequence: TGTGCCAGTAGTTTGGCCGCTGAAAAACTGTTTTTT.

This rearrangement joins TRBV7-9 to TRBJ2-2; TRBD2 aligns across 12 bases. Unmatched junction bases numbered 3, after V lost 0 bases and J lost 7 bases. CDR1 is SEHNR, CDR2 FQNEAQ, per germline (reference sequence). The CDR3 runs 16 residues. The CDR3 coding sequence is TGTGCCAGCAGCTTAGCCCAACTAGCGGGAGGCGGGGAGCTGTTTTTT. This codes for CASSLAQLAGGGELFF.

The chain carries TRBV28 and TRBJ1-2; possibly TRBD1 for D (5 bases). Germline V lookup: CDR1 MDHEN, CDR2 SYDVKM. This CDR3 is 12 amino acids long. Trimming pared 5 bases from V and 6 bases from J, leaving 10 bases between. CDR3: CASSHRPHGYTF. CDR3 DNA sequence: TGTGCCAGCAGTCACAGGCCCCATGGCTACACCTTC.

The chain recombines TRBV9 with TRBJ1-6; D possibly corresponds to TRBD1 (5 bases). There are 14 residues in the CDR3. From germline, CDR1 is SGDLS and CDR2 YYNGEE. The germline V and J ends were trimmed by 0 bases and 7 bases, with 8 bases remaining between them. The CDR3 bases are TGTGCCAGCAGCGTAGACACAGGAAATTCACCCCTCCACTTT. Translated: CASSVDTGNSPLHF.

This clone appeared a few times. This sequence joins TRBV30 and TRBJ1-2; maybe TRBD1 (6 bases). Germline CDR1 is GTSNPN and CDR2 is SVGIG (reference sequence). The length of the CDR3 is 13 residues. The V and J ends lost 0 bases and 9 bases respectively, with 14 bases between them. In DNA form, the CDR3 reads TGTGCCTGGAGTGTATCGCAGGGGAATAGCTACACCTTC. The encoded protein is CAWSVSQGNSYTF. Combining the CDR3 with reference TRBV30 and TRBJ1-2 gives the whole variable domain SQTIHQWPATLVQPVGSPLSLECTVEGTSNPNLYWYRQAAGRGLQLLFYSVGIGQISSEVPQNLSASRPQDRQFILSSKKLLLSDSGFYLCAWSVSQGNSYTFGSGTRLTVV.

The chain carries TRBV5-1 and TRBJ1-2; a weak D match, TRBD1 (5 bases). The V gene lost 5 bases and the J gene lost 0 bases, with 17 bases spanning the gap. CDR3 length: 16 residues. From germline, CDR1 is SGHRS and CDR2 YFSETQ. In nucleotides, the CDR3 is TGCGCCAGCAGTTATGTCGGGGGAACCCCTAACTATGGCTACACCTTC. Translating gives CASSYVGGTPNYGYTF.

The chain carries TRBV27 and TRBJ2-6, with D unresolved. The length of the CDR3 is 15 residues. Looked up from germline, CDR1 is MNHEY and CDR2 is SMNVEV (reference sequence). V gave up 3 bases and J gave up 0 bases, with 6 bases separating them. CDR3 in amino acids: CASSFRSSGANVLTF. The DNA for the CDR3 is TGTGCCAGCAGTTTTAGGAGCTCTGGGGCCAACGTCCTGACTTTC. Together with reference TRBV27 and TRBJ2-6, the CDR3 gives the full variable domain: EAQVTQNPRYLITVTGKKLTVTCSQNMNHEYMSWYRQDPGLGLRQIYYSMNVEVTDKGDVPEGYKVSRKEKRNFPLILESPSPNQTSLYFCASSFRSSGANVLTFGAGSRLTVL.

The genes are TRBV30 and TRBJ1-4; 8 bases fit TRBD1. With V trimmed by 3 bases and J by 8 bases, 5 bases remained unmatched. The CDR3 has 13 amino acids. Per germline, CDR1 GTSNPN and CDR2 SVGIG (reference sequence). CDR3 DNA: TGTGCCTGGAGAAAGGACAGGGAGGAAAAACTGTTTTTT. It yields the protein CAWRKDREEKLFF.